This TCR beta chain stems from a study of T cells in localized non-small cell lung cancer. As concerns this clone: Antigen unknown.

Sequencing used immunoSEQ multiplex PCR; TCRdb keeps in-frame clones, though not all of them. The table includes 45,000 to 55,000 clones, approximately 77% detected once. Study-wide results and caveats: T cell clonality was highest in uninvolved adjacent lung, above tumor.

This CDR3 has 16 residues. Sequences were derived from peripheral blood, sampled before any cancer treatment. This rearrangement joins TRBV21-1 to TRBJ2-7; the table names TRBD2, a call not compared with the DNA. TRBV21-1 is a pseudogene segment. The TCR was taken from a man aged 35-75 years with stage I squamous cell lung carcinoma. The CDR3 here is CASSKVGSGLNYEQYF. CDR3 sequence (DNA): TGTGCCAGCAGCAAAGTGGGCTCGGGACTCAACTACGAGCAGTACTTC.